This is a list of T cell receptor beta chains from one sample in a study of tumor-infiltrating lymphocytes in primary liver carcinoma. TCRdb used MiXCR to reprocess the multiplex PCR reads, holding one entry per CDR3 protein. The sample includes about 200,000 distinct CDR3 sequences, approximately 64% of them seen just once. The specimen sequenced was peripheral blood. The receptors stem from a woman aged 55-75 years with primary liver carcinoma and hepatitis B virus infection. Both conserved end residues are part of each CDR3. A D gene is named only where the DNA matches it firmly. Expanded clones are given a class, and other clones once, few, many or no size at all.

J gene,V gene,clone size,D gene,CDR3 protein,CDR3 DNA
TRBJ2-1,TRBV5-1,NA,TRBD1,CASSPTGQGGYEQFF,TGCGCCAGCAGCCCGACCGGACAGGGGGGGTATGAGCAGTTCTTC
TRBJ2-5,TRBV11-3,many,NA,CASSRQARQTQYF,TGTGCCAGCAGCAGACAGGCTCGTCAGACCCAGTACTTC
TRBJ2-5,TRBV18,once,NA,CASSSYLQETQYF,TGTGCCAGCTCATCCTACCTCCAAGAGACCCAGTACTTC
TRBJ2-5,TRBV7-3,NA,TRBD2,CASSSTNSGGETQYF,TGTGCCAGCAGCTCAACGAATTCGGGAGGAGAGACCCAGTACTTC
TRBJ2-5,TRBV11-2,NA,TRBD2,CASSYSDGSGRETQYF,TGTGCCAGCAGCTACTCCGATGGTAGCGGGAGAGAGACTCAGTACTTC
TRBJ1-1,TRBV11-3,NA,NA,CVSSSVGPEYAEAFF,TGTGTCAGCAGCTCAGTGGGGCCGGAGTACGCTGAAGCTTTCTTT
TRBJ1-2,TRBV11-2,NA,NA,CASSLDRVDAHGHTF,TGTGCCAGCAGCTTAGATCGGGTAGACGCCCATGGCCACACCTTC
TRBJ2-7,TRBV6-5,many,NA,CASSRDRLEQYF,TGTGCCAGCAGTCGGGACCGTCTGGAGCAGTACTTC
TRBJ2-1,TRBV10-3,NA,NA,CAISVGGGSYNEQFF,TGTGCCATCAGTGTCGGGGGAGGATCCTACAATGAGCAGTTCTTC
TRBJ2-5,TRBV6-6,NA,NA,CVSRFGQTQETQYF,TGTGTCAGCAGATTCGGGCAGACCCAAGAGACCCAGTACTTC
TRBJ1-1,TRBV11-3,NA,NA,CASSLADGRMNTVAFF,TGTGCCAGCAGCTTAGCCGACGGAAGAATGAACACTGTAGCTTTCTTC
TRBJ1-2,TRBV5-4,NA,NA,CASSLAGGGRGYTF,TGTGCCAGCAGCTTGGCCGGGGGCGGAAGGGGCTACACCTTC
TRBJ2-3,TRBV28,NA,NA,CASSQGGGQDTQYF,TGTGCCAGCAGCCAGGGTGGAGGCCAAGATACGCAGTATTTT
TRBJ2-1,TRBV29-1,many,NA,CSVEDRDFFPGRWYNEQFF,TGCAGCGTTGAAGATCGAGATTTTTTTCCGGGAAGGTGGTACAATGAGCAGTTCTTC
TRBJ2-3,TRBV6-6,NA,NA,CASIDKSGVVTDTQYF,TGTGCCAGCATAGACAAGTCGGGGGTCGTCACAGATACGCAGTATTTT
TRBJ1-2,TRBV28,NA,TRBD1,CASRPPAGTGYGYTF,TGTGCCAGCAGACCCCCGGCCGGGACAGGATATGGCTACACCTTC
TRBJ2-7,TRBV6-5,many,NA,CASSYSLGHSYEQYF,TGTGCCAGCAGTTACTCCCTTGGACACTCCTACGAGCAGTACTTC
TRBJ2-2,TRBV11-2,NA,NA,CASSKPSSGELFF,TGTGCCAGCAGCAAGCCTTCTAGCGGGGAGCTGTTTTTT
TRBJ1-3,TRBV28,NA,TRBD1,CASRDRAPQPSGNTIYF,TGTGCCAGCAGGGACAGGGCCCCGCAGCCGTCTGGAAACACCATATATTTT
TRBJ2-1,TRBV11-2,NA,NA,CASSLMWEWGGQFF,TGTGCCAGCAGCTTAATGTGGGAGTGGGGTGGGCAGTTCTTC
TRBJ1-6,TRBV11-2,NA,TRBD1,CASSTTGANSPLHF,TGCGCCAGCAGCACGACAGGGGCTAATTCACCCCTCCACTTT
TRBJ2-3,TRBV11-2,NA,NA,CASSLSFTGDTQYF,TGTGCCAGCAGCTTGTCCTTCACTGGGGATACGCAGTACTTT
TRBJ2-1,TRBV29-1,NA,NA,CSVQDSNSEQFF,TGCAGCGTTCAGGACAGCAACAGTGAGCAGTTCTTC
TRBJ1-2,TRBV6-1,few,NA,CASSVQGSYYGYTF,TGTGCCAGCAGTGTACAGGGTTCCTACTATGGCTACACCTTC
TRBJ2-7,TRBV11-2,NA,NA,CVSSLLGVLYERYF,TGTGTCAGCAGCTTGTTAGGGGTCCTGTACGAGCGGTACTTC
TRBJ1-4,TRBV5-4,NA,NA,CASSVWDVKGEKLFF,TGTGCCAGCAGCGTGTGGGACGTCAAGGGGGAAAAACTGTTTTTT
TRBJ2-3,TRBV11-1,many,NA,CASSLQAGTDTQYF,TGTGCCAGCAGCTTACAGGCCGGCACAGATACGCAGTATTTT
TRBJ2-1,TRBV7-6,once,NA,CASSPLVQGSYNEQFF,TGTGCCAGCAGCCCGTTAGTCCAAGGCTCCTACAATGAGCAGTTCTTC
TRBJ1-5,TRBV7-9,NA,TRBD1,CASSPSGQGAHQPQHF,TGTGCCAGCAGCCCATCGGGACAGGGGGCGCATCAGCCCCAGCATTTT
TRBJ2-2,TRBV29-1,NA,NA,CSVESAGANTGEVFF,TGCAGCGTTGAATCGGCGGGCGCGAACACCGGGGAGGTGTTTTTT
TRBJ1-2,TRBV11-3,NA,TRBD1,CANSLENWGQLYGYTF,TGTGCCAACAGCTTAGAGAACTGGGGACAGCTCTATGGCTACACCTTC
TRBJ2-5,TRBV10-1,NA,NA,CASSAQGEETQCF,TGCGCCAGCAGTGCGCAGGGAGAAGAGACCCAGTGCTTC
TRBJ1-5,TRBV6-1,many,TRBD1,CASSEPGTAIWSQHF,TGTGCCAGCAGTGAGCCCGGGACAGCCATTTGGTCCCAGCATTTT
TRBJ2-1,TRBV30,NA,NA,CAWSVQGRGWSYSEQFF,TGTGCCTGGAGTGTACAGGGCCGGGGCTGGTCCTACAGTGAGCAGTTCTTC
TRBJ2-5,TRBV5-1,few,NA,CASSLGNLGETQYF,TGCGCCAGCAGCTTGGGGAACTTGGGAGAGACCCAGTACTTC
TRBJ2-1,TRBV6-2/TRBV6-3,NA,NA,CASSPDSYNEQFF,TGTGCCAGCAGTCCCGACTCGTACAATGAGCAGTTCTTC
TRBJ2-1,TRBV10-3,NA,NA,CAITKSSYNEQFF,TGTGCCATCACGAAGAGCTCCTACAATGAGCAGTTCTTC